This T cell receptor beta chain was obtained from a study of cytomegalovirus exposure and HLA in healthy donors. Study-wide background: An analysis done earlier identified 90 million to 120 million unique TCR beta sequences from 200 million or so T cells.

It was with 60 Vbeta and 13 Jbeta primers that the PCR ran. Sequencing was performed with immunoSEQ multiplex PCR; in TCRdb, only in-frame clones are kept and a portion is missing. The sample yields fewer than 85,000 clones, about 79% seen once. Germline CDR1 and CDR2: SGDLS and YYNGEE. CDR3 length: 14 residues. Between the trimmed V and J ends, which lost 0 bases and 3 bases, there was a span of 9 bases. About this clone itself: Its antigen is undetermined.

Whole-study findings and limits: Sequences of the TCR beta chain were said to predict the HLA-A and HLA-B alleles of most subjects accurately. A later analysis found that most CMV-associated TCR beta chains appeared HLA-restricted.

Likely unrecorded immune exposures existed in these nominally healthy donors. The source material was PBMCs. The clonotype comes from a male donor in good health and CMV-seropositive. The chain joins TRBV9 to TRBJ2-5; D gene ambiguous. The CDR3 protein is CASSVGDFKETQYF. The CDR3 coding sequence is TGTGCCAGCAGCGTAGGAGACTTTAAAGAGACCCAGTACTTC.